This T cell receptor (beta chain) stems from a study of T-cell reconstitution after alpha-beta-depleted transplantation in children. Study-level findings and limits: Surviving recipient cells, namely T cells and thymic progenitors, were the source of high day-60 TCRbeta diversity in some patients.

On this clonotype itself: Its antigen is currently unknown.

This CDR3 spans 16 amino acids. CDR1 MNHEY and CDR2 SVGAGI come from the germline V gene. V lost 2 bases and J lost 2; bases outside the gene matches: 7. As it was prepared, the TCRbeta library received unique molecular identifiers. Each CDR3 protein is one row after TCRdb ran MiXCR on the PCR reads. The data hold 250,000 to 350,000 distinct CDR3 sequences, with around 25% observed a single time. The J gene is TRBJ2-3, the V gene TRBV6-5, with 7 bases fitting TRBD2. The sequenced sample was PBMCs, mostly from graft donor cells, obtained 180 days after TCRalphabeta/CD19-depleted stem cell transplant. The TCR sequence derives from a male patient younger than 18 who had a stem cell transplant for acute lymphoblastic leukemia, so the T cells may come from the graft donor. The CDR3 spells CASSYVLADFTDTQYF. In nucleotides, the CDR3 is TGTGCCAGCAGTTACGTCCTAGCGGACTTCACAGATACGCAGTATTTT.